The 22 T cell receptor beta chains below come from one sample, sequenced in a study of monozygotic twins with inflammatory bowel disease (dated by TCRdb to the late 2010s). The library relied on 5' RACE. Sequencing was carried out with an Illumina HiSeq 2500. Through TCRdb reprocessing, the reads give one entry per CDR3 protein sequence; DNA is omitted. The sample's table lists a count of 300,000 to 400,000 distinct CDR3 sequences. Together, the top ten hold 2.5% to 3% of the sample. The sequenced material came from blood. Source of these receptors: a human donor with ulcerative colitis or Crohn's disease, or a healthy co-twin of an affected twin (not recorded which).

V is TRBV5-1 and J is TRBJ1-2; TCRdb picks TRBD1, but there is no DNA to check that call. This CDR3 is 14 amino acids long. The germline gives CDR1 SGHRS, CDR2 YFSETQ. CDR3 sequence reads: CASSSDRGRGGYTF.

The chain has TRBV6-5 and TRBJ2-2. Germline values: CDR1 MNHEY, CDR2 SVGAGI. The CDR3 covers 11 residues. CDR3 sequence: CASNYYGELFF.

This chain uses TRBV6-5 with TRBJ2-1; TCRdb returns TRBD1, unconfirmable since there is no DNA. The germline CDR1 and CDR2 sequences are MNHEY and SVGAGI. This CDR3 has 17 residues. CDR3 loop: CASSYSPQGFSYNEQFF.

The V call is TRBV6-2 or TRBV6-3, the J call TRBJ1-5; without DNA, the TCRdb call of TRBD1 cannot be checked. The CDR3 has 21 amino acids. CDR1 is MNHEY, CDR2 SVGEGT, per germline. This CDR3 reads CASSYSNRAGTGAYSNQPQHF.

The chain couples TRBV7-2 to TRBJ2-1. CDR1 and CDR2 (germline): SGHTA, FQGNSA. The CDR3 spans 15 residues. The CDR3 protein is CASSSTEKKGNEQFF.

This chain uses TRBV6-2 or TRBV6-3 with TRBJ2-5; TCRdb's assignment of TRBD1 cannot be checked, as there is no DNA. Germline assignment: CDR1 MNHEY and CDR2 SVGEGT. The CDR3 length is 17 residues. CDR3: CASRPIPGQGGGETQYF.

This chain joins TRBV27 and TRBJ2-7. This CDR3 spans 13 amino acids. The V gene's germline CDR1 is MNHEY and CDR2 SMNVEV (reference sequence). The CDR3 protein is CASSFSRNYEQYF.

The chain couples TRBV28 to TRBJ1-4; as DNA is missing, the TRBD1 call by TCRdb cannot be tested. The CDR3 contains 13 residues. CDR1 MDHEN and CDR2 SYDVKM come from the germline V gene. The CDR3: CASRQQGDEKLFF. The entire variable domain, with the rest obtained from reference TRBV28 and TRBJ1-4, is as follows: DVKVTQSSRYLVKRTGEKVFLECVQDMDHENMFWYRQDPGLGLRLIYFSYDVKMKEKGDIPEGYSVSREKKERFSLILESASTNQTSMYLCASRQQGDEKLFFGSGTQLSVL.

The J gene is TRBJ1-5, the V gene TRBV3-1; TCRdb reports TRBD1, a call that lacks DNA to check it against. The length of the CDR3 is 14 residues. CDR1 LGHDT and CDR2 YNNKEL come from the germline V gene (reference sequence). CDR3 residues: CASSQGYRGGSQHF.

This rearrangement joins TRBV20-1 to TRBJ1-6; TCRdb names TRBD1, which stays unverified in the absence of DNA. Germline V gene lookup returns CDR1 DFQATT and CDR2 SNEGSKA (reference sequence). CDR3 length: 13 amino acids. The CDR3 protein is CSATPGVGSPLHF.

This rearrangement joins TRBV20-1 to TRBJ2-6; TCRdb returns TRBD2, unconfirmable since there is no DNA. CDR1 is DFQATT and CDR2 is SNEGSKA in the germline V gene (reference sequence). The CDR3 is 19 residues long. The CDR3: CSARDPGLAGAWGANVLTF.

The J gene is TRBJ1-5, the V gene TRBV7-8; absent DNA, TCRdb's TRBD1 call cannot be checked. Germline values: CDR1 SGHVS, CDR2 FQNEAQ. The CDR3 contains 20 residues. CDR3 amino acids: CASSLNMAIRDRKTFQPQHF.

The chain carries TRBV11-2 and TRBJ2-7; TCRdb reports TRBD1, a call that lacks DNA to check it against. The CDR3 sequence is 18 residues long. CDR1 SGHAT and CDR2 FQNNGV come from the germline V gene. CDR3: CASSLDYRLSIFSYEQYF.

The chain joins TRBV6-2 or TRBV6-3 to TRBJ2-4; TCRdb names TRBD1, which stays unverified in the absence of DNA. CDR3 size: 14 residues. Germline V CDR1 and CDR2: MNHEY, SVGEGT. CDR3 loop: CASSPGGNKNIQYF.

The chain uses TRBV3-1 and TRBJ1-2; lacking DNA, the TRBD1 call made by TCRdb goes unchecked. The CDR3 sequence is 15 residues long. Germline values: CDR1 LGHDT, CDR2 YNNKEL (reference sequence). The CDR3 sequence: CASSQGWQGARGYTF.

The chain employs TRBV11-2 and TRBJ2-6; TCRdb gives TRBD1 as the D gene, but with no DNA this cannot be confirmed. Looked up from germline, CDR1 is SGHAT and CDR2 is FQNNGV. The CDR3 extends over 18 amino acids. The CDR3 sequence is CASSLFSNAGAGANVLTF.

V and J are TRBV7-2 and TRBJ2-7; the TCRdb D gene call, TRBD1, has no DNA to confirm it. Germline-derived CDR1 and CDR2 are SGHTA and FQGNSA. The CDR3 loop spans 15 amino acids. CDR3 sequence reads: CASSSPQGLSYEQYF.

The rearrangement uses TRBV18 and TRBJ1-5; TCRdb selects TRBD1, and the lack of DNA leaves this call unchecked. The CDR3 runs to 14 residues. The V gene's germline CDR1 is KGHSH and CDR2 LQKENI. The chain's CDR3 is CASSPGRDNQPQHF.

The chain employs TRBV6-5 and TRBJ2-7. Germline V lookup: CDR1 MNHEY, CDR2 SVGAGI. This CDR3 region has 14 residues. CDR3 residues: CASSYLPETYEQYF.

The chain combines TRBV29-1 with TRBJ2-1. Germline values: CDR1 SQVTM, CDR2 ANQGSEA. The CDR3 extends over 13 amino acids. This chain's CDR3 is CSVETEPNGEQFF.

The chain joins TRBV20-1 to TRBJ2-5; there is no DNA to check the TCRdb D call of TRBD1. This CDR3 is 15 amino acids long. Looked up from germline, CDR1 is DFQATT and CDR2 is SNEGSKA (reference sequence). The chain's CDR3 is CSARDRPVARGTQYF.

The genes are TRBV4-2 and TRBJ2-7; TCRdb's assignment of TRBD2 cannot be checked, as there is no DNA. Germline assignment: CDR1 LGHNA and CDR2 YNFKEQ. CDR3 length: 15 amino acids. The CDR3 protein is CASSQNEDFRYEQYF.